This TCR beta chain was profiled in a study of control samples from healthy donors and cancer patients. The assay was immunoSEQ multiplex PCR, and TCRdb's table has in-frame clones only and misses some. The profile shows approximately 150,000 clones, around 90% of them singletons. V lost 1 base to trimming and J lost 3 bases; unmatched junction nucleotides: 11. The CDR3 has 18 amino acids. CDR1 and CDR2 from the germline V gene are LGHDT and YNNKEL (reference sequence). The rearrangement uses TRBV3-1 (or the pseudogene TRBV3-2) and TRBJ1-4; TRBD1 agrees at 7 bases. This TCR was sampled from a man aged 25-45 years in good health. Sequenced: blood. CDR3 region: CASSQGTGRTAPNEKLFF. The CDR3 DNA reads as TGTGCCAGCAGCCAAGGGACAGGCCGAACCGCCCCTAATGAAAAACTGTTTTTT.